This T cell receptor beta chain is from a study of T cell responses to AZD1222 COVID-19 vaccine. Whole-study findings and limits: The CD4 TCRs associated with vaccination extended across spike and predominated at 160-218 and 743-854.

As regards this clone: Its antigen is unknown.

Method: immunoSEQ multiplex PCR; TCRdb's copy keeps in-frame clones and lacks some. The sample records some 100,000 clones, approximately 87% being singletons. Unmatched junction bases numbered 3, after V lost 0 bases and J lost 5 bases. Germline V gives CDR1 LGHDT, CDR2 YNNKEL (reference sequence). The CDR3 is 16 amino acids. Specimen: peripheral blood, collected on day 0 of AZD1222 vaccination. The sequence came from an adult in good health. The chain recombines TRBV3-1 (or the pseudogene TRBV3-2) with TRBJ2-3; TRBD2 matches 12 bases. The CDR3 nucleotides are TGTGCCAGCAGCCAAGAAAAGGGACTAGCGGGAGATACGCAGTATTTT. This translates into CASSQEKGLAGDTQYF.